The 32 T cell receptor beta chains in this list originate from one sample, sequenced in a study of shared clonotypes between healthy human individuals. Profiled with immunoSEQ multiplex PCR; TCRdb holds only in-frame clones, not every one. Of some 2 million clones in the sample, roughly 94% were seen once. Positive CCR7 selection of CD45RO-negative cells yielded the naive CD8 cells, and terminally differentiated effector memory CD45RA+ cells were excluded. Input material: naive CD8+ T cells sorted from blood. Receptors were obtained from a man younger than 35 in good health.

The chain couples TRBV28 to TRBJ2-7; maybe TRBD2 (6 bases). The CDR3 length is 14 residues. V was trimmed by 7 bases and J by 3 bases, leaving 16 bases between them. Germline V lookup: CDR1 MDHEN, CDR2 SYDVKM. DNA of the CDR3: TGTGCCAGCACCACCATGGGCGGGAACTACGAGCAGTACTTC. Its protein is CASTTMGGNYEQYF.

This chain connects TRBV6-1 to TRBJ1-5; tentative D call: TRBD1 (5 bases). This CDR3 comprises 11 residues. Germline CDR1 reads MNHNS; CDR2 reads SASEGT. The V end was cut by 2 bases, the J end by 15 bases, with 11 bases between. CDR3 DNA sequence: TGTGCCAGCAGTGAATCAGGGCTTGGGCATTTT. This gives the protein CASSESGLGHF.

V gene TRBV28 combines with J gene TRBJ1-1; 7 nucleotides line up with TRBD1. The V gene's germline CDR1 is MDHEN and CDR2 SYDVKM. V trimming: 6 bases; J trimming: 1 base; junction bases outside the gene matches: 5. CDR3 length equals 14 residues. CDR3 amino acids: CASSNRGWNTEAFF. In nucleotides, the CDR3 is TGTGCCAGCAGCAACAGGGGCTGGAACACTGAAGCTTTCTTT.

The rearrangement joins TRBV7-8 to TRBJ2-7; maybe TRBD2 (6 bases). Trimming cost V 0 bases and J 5 bases, with 8 bases left between them. The CDR3 sequence is 13 residues long. Germline V CDR1 and CDR2: SGHVS, FQNEAQ. The CDR3 is CASSLAIADEQYF. For the CDR3, the DNA is TGTGCCAGCAGCTTAGCGATAGCGGACGAGCAGTACTTC.

The J gene is TRBJ2-3, the V gene TRBV29-1, with D unclear. CDR3 length equals 16 residues. Germline CDR1 is SQVTM and CDR2 is ANQGSEA. The V and J ends lost 0 bases and 2 bases respectively, with 15 bases between them. The CDR3 region is CSVEDPQVDYTDTQYF. The CDR3 DNA follows: TGCAGCGTTGAAGATCCGCAGGTTGATTACACAGATACGCAGTATTTT.

This clone was seen once. The rearrangement joins TRBV5-6 to TRBJ2-7; 10 positions agree with TRBD2. V trimming: 0 bases; J trimming: 5 bases; junction bases outside the gene matches: 5. This CDR3 is 15 amino acids long. The germline V gene has CDR1 SGHDT and CDR2 YYEEEE. CDR3 loop: CASSLATSGIDEQYF. The CDR3 DNA follows: TGTGCCAGCAGCTTGGCTACTAGCGGGATAGACGAGCAGTACTTC. Variable domain in full (rest from reference TRBV5-6 and TRBJ2-7): DAGVTQSPTHLIKTRGQQVTLRCSPKSGHDTVSWYQQALGQGPQFIFQYYEEEERQRGNFPDRFSGHQFPNYSSELNVNALLLGDSALYLCASSLATSGIDEQYFGPGTRLTVT.

As for this clone: The sample has other DNA sequences that encode this CDR3 too. The rearrangement links TRBV30 to TRBJ2-7, with 9 bases that match TRBD1. CDR1 and CDR2 from the germline V gene are GTSNPN and SVGIG (reference sequence). The CDR3 consists of 13 residues. Trimming took 0 bases from V and 4 from J; bases not matched to a gene: 1. The CDR3 nucleotides read TGTGCCTGGAGTGTAGGACAGGGGTACGAGCAGTACTTC. This sequence encodes CAWSVGQGYEQYF.

The gene calls are TRBV5-4 and TRBJ2-7; D is tentatively TRBD1 or TRBD2 (5 bases each). V dropped 4 bases and J dropped 3 bases, with 14 bases sitting between them. The CDR3 spans 14 residues. Germline assignment: CDR1 SGHNT and CDR2 YYREEE (reference sequence). DNA for the CDR3: TGTGCCAGCAGCGACCTTGGGGGAAACTACGAGCAGTACTTC. Protein sequence: CASSDLGGNYEQYF.

The J gene is TRBJ2-5, the V gene TRBV6-1; D possibly corresponds to TRBD1 (6 bases). The V gene's germline CDR1 is MNHNS and CDR2 SASEGT. V dropped 4 bases and J dropped 4 bases, with 16 bases sitting between them. This CDR3 spans 15 amino acids. CDR3: CASSGGRVQGETQYF. CDR3 bases: TGTGCCAGCAGTGGAGGACGAGTACAGGGAGAGACCCAGTACTTC.

The rearrangement links TRBV5-1 to TRBJ2-7; D gene unclear. Trimming pared 0 bases from V and 3 bases from J, leaving 16 bases between. The CDR3 loop spans 16 amino acids. Germline assignment: CDR1 SGHRS and CDR2 YFSETQ. CDR3 sequence (DNA): TGCGCCAGCAGCTTGGTCAGTAGTTCCAATCTCTACGAGCAGTACTTC. This encodes CASSLVSSSNLYEQYF.

The gene calls are TRBV9 and TRBJ2-7; D unclear. There are 15 residues in the CDR3. Germline CDR1 and CDR2: SGDLS and YYNGEE. V lost 1 base, J lost 2 bases, and 13 bases lay in between. Here the CDR3 reads CASSVSPDVTYEQYF. CDR3 in DNA: TGTGCCAGCAGCGTAAGTCCCGATGTAACCTACGAGCAGTACTTC.

Concerning this clone itself: Other DNA sequences in this sample translate to the same CDR3. V is TRBV7-6 and J is TRBJ2-7; D uncertain. The germline gives CDR1 SGHVS, CDR2 FNYEAQ. CDR3 length: 13 amino acids. V shed 3 bases and J shed 2 bases, with 8 bases lying between them. The CDR3 DNA is TGTGCCAGCAGCTTGAACAGAGCCTACGAGCAGTACTTC. Its translation: CASSLNRAYEQYF.

Notes on this clone: Other DNA sequences in this specimen translate into the identical CDR3. The chain recombines TRBV7-9 with TRBJ2-7; D unresolved. Per the germline V gene, CDR1 is SEHNR and CDR2 is FQNEAQ (reference sequence). Trimming took 5 bases from V and 2 from J, leaving 4 bases between them. This CDR3 has 11 amino acids. CDR3 sequence reads: CASSATYEQYF. The CDR3 DNA reads TGTGCCAGCAGCGCTACCTACGAGCAGTACTTC.

The chain has TRBV30 and TRBJ2-1; possibly TRBD1 for D (5 bases). V gave up 1 base and J gave up 2 bases, with 12 bases separating them. The germline gives CDR1 GTSNPN, CDR2 SVGIG (reference sequence). CDR3 length: 15 amino acids. The chain's CDR3 is CAWSEDSRPYNEQFF. CDR3 nucleotide sequence: TGTGCCTGGAGTGAAGACAGCCGGCCCTACAATGAGCAGTTCTTC.

The chain carries TRBV9 and TRBJ2-5; the match to TRBD2 covers 9 bases. The V and J ends lost 6 bases and 5 bases, in that order; junction bases with no gene match: 14. The CDR3 length is 16 residues. Looked up from germline, CDR1 is SGDLS and CDR2 is YYNGEE. CDR3 bases: TGTGCCAGCACCCGTGGGGAGCGGGAGGTAGGGGAGACCCAGTACTTC. Its translation is CASTRGEREVGETQYF.

This clone was picked up one time. This specimen includes other DNA sequences encoding the same CDR3. The chain is built from TRBV27 and TRBJ2-3; D ambiguous. The CDR3 spans 14 residues. Per germline, CDR1 MNHEY and CDR2 SMNVEV (reference sequence). V lost 1 base and J lost 2, with 7 bases in between. CDR3 sequence: CASSLLGSTDTQYF. The CDR3 DNA follows: TGTGCCAGCAGTTTATTAGGCTCCACAGATACGCAGTATTTT.

This clone has only one observation. V is TRBV6-1 and J is TRBJ1-1; perhaps TRBD1 as D (5 bases). V gave up 8 bases and J gave up 0 bases, with 7 bases separating them. CDR1 and CDR2 from the germline V gene are MNHNS and SASEGT. CDR3 size: 12 residues. The CDR3 DNA reads as TGTGCCAGCTGGGGGATGAACACTGAAGCTTTCTTT. Protein product: CASWGMNTEAFF.

V usage is TRBV6-5 and J usage is TRBJ2-5; perhaps TRBD1 as D (5 bases). V gave up 2 bases and J gave up 2 bases, with 12 bases separating them. CDR1 is MNHEY and CDR2 is SVGAGI in the germline V gene. There are 15 residues in the CDR3. As DNA, the CDR3 is TGTGCCAGCAGTTACGCCGACAGACCTCAAGAGACCCAGTACTTC. As protein: CASSYADRPQETQYF.

The CDR3 coding sequence is TGTGCCAGCAGTTCCAACCACCTTGAACAGGGGGCAAAGAGCTCCTACAATGAGCAGTTCTTC. Translation gives CASSSNHLEQGAKSSYNEQFF. This chain uses TRBV28 with TRBJ2-1, with 9 bases aligning to TRBD1. The CDR3 has 21 residues. The ends lost 4 bases at V and 0 bases at J; junction bases unmatched: 19. CDR1 is MDHEN, CDR2 SYDVKM, per germline.

The V gene is TRBV19, the J gene TRBJ1-2, with D uncertain. The V gene lost 6 bases and the J gene lost 5 bases, with 13 bases spanning the gap. The CDR3 length is 13 residues. The germline CDR1 and CDR2 sequences are LNHDA and SQIVND (reference sequence). In nucleotides, the CDR3 is TGTGCCAGTAGGATCAAGGGAGGATATGGCTACACCTTC. The encoded protein is CASRIKGGYGYTF.

A word on this clone: The sample contains more than one DNA sequence encoding this CDR3. The chain is built from TRBV27 and TRBJ2-7; TRBD1 matches at 9 bases. CDR1 and CDR2 from the germline V gene are MNHEY and SMNVEV (reference sequence). Trimming took 1 base from V and 4 from J; bases not matched to a gene: 5. There are 15 residues in the CDR3. The DNA for the CDR3 is TGTGCCAGCAGTTTATTGGGGACAGGGCGATACGAGCAGTACTTC. This translates into CASSLLGTGRYEQYF.

The chain carries TRBV6-6 and TRBJ2-5, with D unclear. The CDR3 totals 16 residues. Deletions cut 4 bases from V and 5 bases from J, with 20 bases between. Germline V gene lookup returns CDR1 MNHNY and CDR2 SVGAGI (reference sequence). The DNA of the CDR3 is TGTGCCAGCAGTTCGTGGGATGGGGAAAAAGGGGAGACCCAGTACTTC. Translated: CASSSWDGEKGETQYF.

This clone was counted a few times. This same CDR3 is encoded by further DNA sequences in the sample. The rearrangement links TRBV19 to TRBJ2-7, with TRBD1 matching 9 bases. The V segment lost 2 bases and the J segment 2 bases; nucleotides outside the gene matches: 1. CDR3 length: 14 residues. Germline loops: CDR1 LNHDA, CDR2 SQIVND (reference sequence). CDR3 sequence: CASSIRDRAYEQYF. The CDR3 nucleotides are TGTGCCAGTAGTATAAGGGACAGGGCCTACGAGCAGTACTTC.

The genes are TRBV29-1 and TRBJ2-7, with D hard to call. Trimming removed 2 bases from V and 0 bases from J, with 11 bases in between. This CDR3 region has 14 residues. Germline CDR1 SQVTM, CDR2 ANQGSEA. The CDR3 region is CSVEMSQDSYEQYF. The CDR3 bases are TGCAGCGTTGAAATGTCCCAGGACTCCTACGAGCAGTACTTC.

The rearrangement uses TRBV7-8 and TRBJ2-7, with TRBD2 matching 15 bases. The CDR3 loop spans 14 amino acids. Looked up from germline, CDR1 is SGHVS and CDR2 is FQNEAQ. V lost 5 bases to trimming and J lost 4 bases; unmatched junction nucleotides: 0. The CDR3 nucleotides read TGTGCCAGCAGCGGGACTAGCGGGGGGTACGAGCAGTACTTC. This encodes CASSGTSGGYEQYF. The complete variable domain, with remaining parts taken from reference TRBV7-8 and TRBJ2-7, reads GAGVSQSPRYKVAKRGQDVALRCDPISGHVSLFWYQQALGQGPEFLTYFQNEAQLDKSGLPSDRFFAERPEGSVSTLKIQRTQQEDSAVYLCASSGTSGGYEQYFGPGTRLTVT.

The chain uses TRBV5-1 and TRBJ2-1; 8 bases map to TRBD1. The V gene end was trimmed by 0 bases and the J gene end by 4 bases; junction bases not matched to a gene: 9. The germline gives CDR1 SGHRS, CDR2 YFSETQ. The CDR3 runs to 17 residues. Written as DNA, the CDR3 is TGCGCCAGCAGCTTGGAGTGGCAAAGACAGGGGTACAATGAGCAGTTCTTC. This gives the protein CASSLEWQRQGYNEQFF.

The chain has TRBV4-3 and TRBJ2-5; D perhaps matches TRBD2 (6 bases). CDR1 and CDR2 from the germline V gene are LGHNA and YSLEER. The CDR3 is made up of 15 amino acids. Trimming cost V 0 bases and J 4 bases, with 12 bases left between them. The CDR3 bases are TGCGCCAGCAGCCAAGATCCTGCGGGATCAGAGACCCAGTACTTC. Amino acid sequence: CASSQDPAGSETQYF.

On this clone: The sample carries other DNA sequences with the same CDR3. The chain joins TRBV4-1 to TRBJ2-7, with D possibly matching TRBD2 (5 bases). Germline lookup yields CDR1 MGHRA and CDR2 YSYEKL. The CDR3 sequence is 13 residues long. Trimming cost V 0 bases and J 7 bases, with 10 bases left between them. As DNA, the CDR3 is TGCGCCAGCAGCCAAGAAACGGGGTGGGAGCAGTACTTC. It yields the protein CASSQETGWEQYF.

V usage is TRBV15 and J usage is TRBJ1-5, with 10 bases fitting TRBD1. CDR1 and CDR2 (germline): LNHNV, YYDKDF (reference sequence). The CDR3 has 15 amino acids. Unmatched junction bases numbered 3, after V lost 0 bases and J lost 7 bases. CDR3 coding DNA: TGTGCCACCAGCAGAGAGACAGGGGGCAGGCAGCCCCAGCATTTT. It encodes CATSRETGGRQPQHF.

The gene calls are TRBV27 and TRBJ2-3; 8 bases line up with TRBD1. CDR1 is MNHEY, CDR2 SMNVEV, per germline (reference sequence). J was trimmed by 4 bases and V by 5 bases; bases with no gene match: 5. The CDR3 extends over 14 amino acids. In DNA form, the CDR3 reads TGTGCCAGCAGTCTCCCAGGGGGCGCAGATACGCAGTATTTT. Amino acid sequence: CASSLPGGADTQYF.

The V and J genes are TRBV5-6 and TRBJ2-7; 7 bases agree with TRBD1. This CDR3 comprises 15 residues. The germline gives CDR1 SGHDT, CDR2 YYEEEE. J was trimmed by 3 bases and V by 4 bases; bases with no gene match: 10. The chain's CDR3 is CASSQDRVMDYEQYF. As DNA, the CDR3 is TGTGCCAGCAGCCAAGACAGGGTGATGGACTACGAGCAGTACTTC.

V is TRBV10-3 and J is TRBJ1-2; no reliable D call. This CDR3 is 14 amino acids long. Germline CDR1 reads ENHRY; CDR2 reads SYGVKD. V was pared by 4 bases and J by 8 bases, with 17 bases between. In DNA, the CDR3 is TGTGCCATCAGTGCGGGCGAGGACCCGTCGGGCTACACCTTC. Protein product: CAISAGEDPSGYTF.